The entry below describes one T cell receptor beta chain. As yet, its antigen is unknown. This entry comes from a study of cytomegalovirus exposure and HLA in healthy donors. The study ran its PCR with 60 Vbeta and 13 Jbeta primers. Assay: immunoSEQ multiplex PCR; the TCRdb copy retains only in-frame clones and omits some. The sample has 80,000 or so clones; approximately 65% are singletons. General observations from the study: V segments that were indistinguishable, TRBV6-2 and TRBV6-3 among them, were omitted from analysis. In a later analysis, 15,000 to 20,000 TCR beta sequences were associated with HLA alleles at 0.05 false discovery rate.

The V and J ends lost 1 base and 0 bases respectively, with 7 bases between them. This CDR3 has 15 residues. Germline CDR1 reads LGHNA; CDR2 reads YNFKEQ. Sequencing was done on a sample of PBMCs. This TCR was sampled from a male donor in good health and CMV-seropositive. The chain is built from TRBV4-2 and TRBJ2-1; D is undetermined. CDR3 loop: CASSQGLDSYNEQFF. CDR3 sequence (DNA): TGTGCCAGCAGCCAAGGACTCGACTCCTACAATGAGCAGTTCTTC.